The rows below give T cell receptor beta chains drawn from one sample of a study of blood T cell repertoires in COVID-19. Sequenced by immunoSEQ multiplex PCR; TCRdb stores in-frame clones only, minus some. The sample lists a few hundred thousand clones, around 80% occurring once. Sequenced input: peripheral blood. The origin of the receptors is a middle-aged woman who had recovered from COVID-19. CDR3s include the opening cysteine and the closing phenylalanine or tryptophan. D genes are given only for firm matches. Clone size is not always given. Where it is, it says once, few, many or a class for expanded clones.

j_call d_call clone_size v_call cdr3_aa cdr3_nt
TRBJ2-7 - few TRBV5-6 CASSQGISYEQYF TGTGCCAGCAGCCAGGGGATCTCCTACGAGCAGTACTTC
TRBJ2-2 TRBD1 - TRBV19 CATETGADTGELFF TGTGCCACCGAGACAGGGGCGGACACCGGGGAGCTGTTTTTT
TRBJ1-1 - - TRBV2 CASRQGNTEAFF TGTGCTTCGCGCCAGGGGAACACTGAAGCTTTCTTT
TRBJ1-1 - - TRBV11-2 CASSLDNGGWTEAFF TGTGCCAGCAGCTTAGATAACGGGGGTTGGACTGAAGCTTTCTTT
TRBJ2-3 TRBD1 - TRBV5-1 CASSSGQGTSTDTQYF TGCGCCAGCAGCTCCGGACAGGGGACTAGCACAGATACGCAGTATTTT
TRBJ2-7 TRBD1 few TRBV28 CASSPGTGFYEQYF TGTGCCAGCAGTCCCGGGACAGGGTTCTACGAGCAGTACTTC
TRBJ1-5 - few TRBV27 CASSTTGLGNQPQHF TGTGCCAGCAGTACAACAGGGTTAGGCAATCAGCCCCAGCATTTT
TRBJ2-1 - - TRBV6-5 CASSRTNNEQFF TGTGCCAGCAGTCGGACTAACAATGAGCAGTTCTTC
TRBJ1-5 TRBD1 - TRBV15 CATSPDRDRRTQHF TGTGCCACCAGCCCCGACCGGGACAGGCGGACCCAGCATTTT
TRBJ1-2 - - TRBV5-1 CASRTNLIVSYGYTF TGCGCCAGCCGGACAAACTTGATCGTTTCCTATGGCTACACCTTC
TRBJ2-3 TRBD2 few TRBV27 CASSSERGGSGTDTQYF TGTGCCAGCAGTTCAGAGCGGGGGGGCTCGGGGACAGATACGCAGTATTTT
TRBJ2-3 TRBD1 - TRBV5-5 CASSRDSFTDTQYF TGTGCCAGCAGCCGGGACAGCTTTACAGATACGCAGTATTTT
TRBJ2-7 TRBD1 - TRBV11-2 CASSLGDREYF TGTGCCAGCAGCTTAGGGGACAGGGAGTACTTC
TRBJ2-7 - - TRBV19 CASSIRPRGSYEQYF TGTGCCAGTAGTATACGGCCTCGGGGATCCTACGAGCAGTACTTC
TRBJ1-5 - - TRBV7-9 CASSFAGREPQHF TGTGCCAGCAGCTTTGCAGGGAGGGAGCCCCAGCATTTT
TRBJ1-2 TRBD1 - TRBV3-1/TRBV3-2 CASSQDLGTGDGYTF TGTGCCAGCAGCCAAGATTTAGGGACAGGGGATGGCTACACCTTC
TRBJ2-5 - - TRBV10-3 CAISVGGKTQYF TGTGCCATCAGTGTGGGGGGAAAGACCCAGTACTTC
TRBJ2-7 TRBD2 - TRBV14 CASSQGSVPGLVRKLYEQYF TGTGCCAGCAGTCAAGGGTCAGTTCCGGGACTAGTTCGGAAACTCTACGAGCAGTACTTC
TRBJ1-4 TRBD1 - TRBV9 CASSGSRDSNEKLFF TGTGCCAGCAGCGGTTCCCGGGACAGTAATGAAAAACTGTTTTTT
TRBJ1-2 TRBD1 - TRBV3-1/TRBV3-2 CASSQDRTGDYGYTF TGTGCCAGCAGCCAAGACCGGACAGGGGACTATGGCTACACCTTC
TRBJ1-2 TRBD1 - TRBV5-6 CASSTLGQRGGYTF TGTGCCAGCAGCACCCTGGGACAGAGAGGTGGCTACACCTTC
TRBJ1-1 - - TRBV3-1/TRBV3-2 CASSQIHRDSTEAFF TGTGCCAGCAGTCAAATTCACAGGGATAGCACTGAAGCTTTCTTT
TRBJ2-7 TRBD1 - TRBV7-9 CASSLDGQGPYEQYF TGTGCCAGCAGCTTAGATGGACAGGGACCCTACGAGCAGTACTTC
TRBJ1-1 - once TRBV4-3 CTSSQAGMNTEAFF TGCACCAGCAGCCAAGCGGGGATGAACACTGAAGCTTTCTTT
TRBJ2-3 - - TRBV6-6 CASSLLTDTQYF TGTGCCAGCAGCCTCCTCACAGATACGCAGTATTTT
TRBJ2-5 TRBD1 - TRBV7-9 CASSPGTVQETQYF TGTGCCAGCAGCCCCGGGACAGTCCAAGAGACCCAGTACTTC
TRBJ1-4 TRBD1 - TRBV18 CASAETGVAEKLFF TGTGCCAGCGCGGAGACAGGGGTGGCCGAAAAACTGTTTTTT
TRBJ1-5 - - TRBV5-5 CASSLGGDMIGQPQHF TGTGCCAGCAGCTTGGGCGGGGATATGATTGGTCAGCCCCAGCATTTT
TRBJ1-2 - - TRBV28 CASTSREYGYTF TGTGCCAGCACATCTCGGGAATATGGCTACACCTTC
TRBJ1-1 - - TRBV30 CAWSVKHPPSNTEAFF TGTGCCTGGAGTGTTAAACATCCTCCATCGAACACTGAAGCTTTCTTT
TRBJ2-1 - - TRBV19 CASSIVKGSNEQFF TGTGCCAGTAGTATAGTAAAGGGGTCGAATGAGCAGTTCTTC
TRBJ1-1 - - TRBV2 CASRGGTFAEAFF TGTGCCAGCAGGGGGGGGACTTTCGCTGAAGCTTTCTTT
TRBJ2-5 - - TRBV19 CASSPHREETQYF TGTGCCAGTAGTCCTCACAGGGAAGAGACCCAGTACTTC
TRBJ1-5 - - TRBV4-1 CASSQDPNNQPQHF TGCGCCAGCAGCCAAGACCCTAACAATCAGCCCCAGCATTTT
TRBJ1-2 TRBD1 - TRBV11-3 CASSFDRGRAGYTF TGTGCCAGCAGCTTCGACAGGGGGCGCGCAGGCTACACCTTC
TRBJ2-5 - - TRBV28 CASTLAGQRETQYF TGTGCCAGCACCCTCGCCGGACAGCGGGAGACCCAGTACTTC
TRBJ2-3 TRBD2 - TRBV5-1 CASSLTAGGHTDTQYF TGCGCCAGCAGCTTGACGGCGGGGGGTCACACAGATACGCAGTATTTT
TRBJ1-6 - - TRBV5-1 CASSPKVSSPLHF TGCGCCAGCAGCCCCAAAGTGAGTTCACCCCTCCACTTT
TRBJ1-1 TRBD1 - TRBV5-1 CASSYGQGADYAFF TGCGCCAGCAGCTACGGACAGGGGGCGGATTATGCTTTCTTT
TRBJ2-5 TRBD1 once TRBV30 CAWSAPLTGKEETQYF TGTGCCTGGAGTGCCCCCCTGACAGGGAAAGAAGAGACCCAGTACTTC
TRBJ2-7 TRBD2 once TRBV12-3/TRBV12-4 CASSYGLVPEQYF TGTGCCAGCAGTTACGGACTAGTCCCCGAGCAGTACTTC
TRBJ2-7 - - TRBV28 CASMRPGTGEQYF TGTGCCAGCATGAGGCCGGGAACGGGCGAGCAGTACTTC
TRBJ1-1 TRBD1 - TRBV18 CASSGDSYEAFF TGTGCCAGCTCAGGGGACAGCTATGAAGCTTTCTTT
TRBJ2-3 - - TRBV3-1/TRBV3-2 CASSQTLVLDTQYF TGTGCCAGCAGCCAAACCCTAGTCCTAGATACGCAGTATTTT
TRBJ1-6 TRBD1 - TRBV13 CASRAPGQSNSPLHF TGTGCCAGCAGGGCCCCGGGACAGAGTAATTCACCCCTCCACTTT
TRBJ2-7 - few TRBV3-1/TRBV3-2 CASSQAMGGEQYF TGTGCCAGCAGCCAAGCCATGGGCGGGGAGCAGTACTTC
TRBJ1-4 TRBD1 - TRBV5-1 CASSSADREKLFF TGCGCCAGCAGCTCCGCGGACAGGGAAAAACTGTTTTTT
TRBJ1-3 TRBD1 - TRBV7-2 CASSLQGVIGNTIYF TGTGCCAGCAGCTTACAGGGGGTAATCGGAAACACCATATATTTT
TRBJ2-2 - - TRBV2 CASSSQGGAGNTGELFF TGTGCCAGCAGCTCCCAGGGCGGGGCGGGGAACACCGGGGAGCTGTTTTTT
TRBJ2-1 TRBD1 few TRBV27 CASSGQGAGEQFF TGTGCCAGCAGTGGACAGGGGGCCGGTGAGCAGTTCTTC
TRBJ2-3 TRBD2 - TRBV5-1 CASSVYSGSTDTQYF TGCGCCAGCAGCGTTTATAGCGGGAGCACAGATACGCAGTATTTT
TRBJ1-2 TRBD1 - TRBV18 CASSLNSGTEGYTF TGTGCCAGCTCTCTAAACTCCGGGACAGAAGGCTACACCTTC